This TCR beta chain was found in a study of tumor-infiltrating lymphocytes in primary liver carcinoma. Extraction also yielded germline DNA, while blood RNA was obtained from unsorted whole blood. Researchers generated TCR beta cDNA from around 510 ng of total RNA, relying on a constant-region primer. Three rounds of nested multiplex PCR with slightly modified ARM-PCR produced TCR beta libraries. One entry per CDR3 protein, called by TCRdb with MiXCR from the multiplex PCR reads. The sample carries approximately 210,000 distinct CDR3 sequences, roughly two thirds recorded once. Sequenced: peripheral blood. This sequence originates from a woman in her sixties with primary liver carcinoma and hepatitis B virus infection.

CDR3 coding DNA: TGTGCCAGCAGCCAAGGGCCATCGGTTTACTCCTACGAGCAGTACTTC. This gives the protein CASSQGPSVYSYEQYF. This chain links TRBV4-2 with TRBJ2-7; D unresolved. This CDR3 has 16 amino acids. Per germline, CDR1 LGHNA and CDR2 YNFKEQ. Trimming removed 1 base from V and 0 bases from J, with 13 bases in between.